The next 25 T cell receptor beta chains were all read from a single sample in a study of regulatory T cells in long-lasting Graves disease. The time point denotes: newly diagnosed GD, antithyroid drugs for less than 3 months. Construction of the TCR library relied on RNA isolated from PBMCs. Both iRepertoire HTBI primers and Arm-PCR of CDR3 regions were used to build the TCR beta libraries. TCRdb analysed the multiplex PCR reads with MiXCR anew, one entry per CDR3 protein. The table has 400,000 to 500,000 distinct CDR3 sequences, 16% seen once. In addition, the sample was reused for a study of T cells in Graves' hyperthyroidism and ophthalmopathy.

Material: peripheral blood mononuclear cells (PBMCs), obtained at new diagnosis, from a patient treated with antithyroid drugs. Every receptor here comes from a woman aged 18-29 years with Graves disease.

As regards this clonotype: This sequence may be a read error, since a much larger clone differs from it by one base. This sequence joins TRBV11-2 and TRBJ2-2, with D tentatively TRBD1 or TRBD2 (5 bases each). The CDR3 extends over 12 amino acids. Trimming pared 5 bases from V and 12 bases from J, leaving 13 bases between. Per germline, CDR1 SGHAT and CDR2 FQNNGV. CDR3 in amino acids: CASSGGPGQLFF. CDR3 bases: TGTGCCAGCAGCGGGGGACCGGGGCAGCTGTTTTTT.

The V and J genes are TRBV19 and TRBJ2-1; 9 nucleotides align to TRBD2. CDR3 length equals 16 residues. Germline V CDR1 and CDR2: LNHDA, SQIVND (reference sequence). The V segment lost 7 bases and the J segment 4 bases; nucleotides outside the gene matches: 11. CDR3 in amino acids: CASTFGGTSYYNEQFF. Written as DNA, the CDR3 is TGTGCCAGTACCTTTGGAGGGACTAGCTATTACAATGAGCAGTTCTTC.

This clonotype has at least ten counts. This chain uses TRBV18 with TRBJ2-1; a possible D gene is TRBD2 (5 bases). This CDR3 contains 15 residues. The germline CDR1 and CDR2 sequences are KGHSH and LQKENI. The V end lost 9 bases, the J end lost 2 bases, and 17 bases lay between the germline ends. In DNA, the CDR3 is TGTGCCAGTATCACCGGTACTAGGGCCTACAATGAGCAGTTCTTC. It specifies CASITGTRAYNEQFF.

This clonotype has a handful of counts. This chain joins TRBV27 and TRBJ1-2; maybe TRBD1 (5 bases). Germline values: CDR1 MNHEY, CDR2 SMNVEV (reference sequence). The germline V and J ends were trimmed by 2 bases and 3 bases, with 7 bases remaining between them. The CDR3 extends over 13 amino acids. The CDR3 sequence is CASSLAGHYGYTF. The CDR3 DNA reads TGTGCCAGCAGTTTAGCGGGGCACTATGGCTACACCTTC.

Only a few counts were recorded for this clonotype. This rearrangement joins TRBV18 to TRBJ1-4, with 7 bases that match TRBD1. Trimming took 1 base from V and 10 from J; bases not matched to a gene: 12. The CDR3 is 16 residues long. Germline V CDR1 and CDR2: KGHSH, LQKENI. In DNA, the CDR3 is TGTGCCAGCTCACCACGAGGCGGGGACAGTTCTGGAAAACTGTTTTTT. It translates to CASSPRGGDSSGKLFF.

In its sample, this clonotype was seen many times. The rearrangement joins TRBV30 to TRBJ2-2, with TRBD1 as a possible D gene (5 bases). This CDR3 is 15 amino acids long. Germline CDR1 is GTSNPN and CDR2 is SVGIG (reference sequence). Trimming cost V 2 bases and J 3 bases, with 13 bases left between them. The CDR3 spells CAWSHGQFYTGELFF. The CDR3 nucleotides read TGTGCCTGGAGTCACGGACAATTCTACACCGGGGAGCTGTTTTTT.

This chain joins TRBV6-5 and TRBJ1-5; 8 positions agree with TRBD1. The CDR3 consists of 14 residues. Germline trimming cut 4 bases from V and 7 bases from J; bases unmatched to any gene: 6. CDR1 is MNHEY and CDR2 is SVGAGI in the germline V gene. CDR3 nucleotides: TGTGCCAGCAGTTTCAGGGGGCCAGAGCAGCCCCAGCATTTT. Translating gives CASSFRGPEQPQHF.

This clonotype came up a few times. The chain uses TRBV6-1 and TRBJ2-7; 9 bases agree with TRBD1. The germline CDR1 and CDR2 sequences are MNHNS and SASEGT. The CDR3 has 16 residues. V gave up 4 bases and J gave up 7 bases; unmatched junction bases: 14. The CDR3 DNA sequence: TGTGCCAGCAGTGTGGCTCCCGGGACAGGGAGAGGGGAGCAGTACTTC. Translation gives CASSVAPGTGRGEQYF.

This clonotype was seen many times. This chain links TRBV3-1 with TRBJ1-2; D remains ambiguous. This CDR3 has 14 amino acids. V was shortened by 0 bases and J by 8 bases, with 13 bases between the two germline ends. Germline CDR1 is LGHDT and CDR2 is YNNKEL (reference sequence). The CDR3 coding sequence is TGTGCCAGCAGCCAAGAACTCGCCTCCGGCGGCTACACCTTC. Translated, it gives CASSQELASGGYTF.

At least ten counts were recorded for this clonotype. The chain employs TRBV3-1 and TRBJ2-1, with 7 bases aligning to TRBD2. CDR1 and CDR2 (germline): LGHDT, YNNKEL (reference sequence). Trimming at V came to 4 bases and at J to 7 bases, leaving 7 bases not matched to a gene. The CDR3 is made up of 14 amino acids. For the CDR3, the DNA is TGTGCCAGCAGCCGCCCCTCACTAGCGAATGAGCAGTTCTTC. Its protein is CASSRPSLANEQFF.

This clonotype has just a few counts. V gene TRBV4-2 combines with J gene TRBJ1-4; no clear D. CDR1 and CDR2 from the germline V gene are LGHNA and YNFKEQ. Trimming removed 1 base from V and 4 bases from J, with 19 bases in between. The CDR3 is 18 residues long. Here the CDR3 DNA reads TGTGCCAGCAGCCAAGTCGCCCTATTGGGCAGGATTAATGAAAAACTGTTTTTT. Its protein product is CASSQVALLGRINEKLFF.

CDR3: CASSLGSTGLNTGELFF. DNA for the CDR3: TGCGCCAGCAGCTTGGGATCCACAGGCCTGAACACCGGGGAGCTGTTTTTT. The chain is built from TRBV5-1 and TRBJ2-2, with D possibly being TRBD1 (5 bases). CDR1 and CDR2 (germline): SGHRS, YFSETQ. V was trimmed by 0 bases and J by 1 base, leaving 13 bases between them. The CDR3 has 17 amino acids.

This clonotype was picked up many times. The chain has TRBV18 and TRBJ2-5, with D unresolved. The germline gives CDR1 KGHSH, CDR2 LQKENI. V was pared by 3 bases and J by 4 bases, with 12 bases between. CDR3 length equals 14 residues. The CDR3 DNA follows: TGTGCCAGCTCACCGTTTGGGGAAGGAGAGACCCAGTACTTC. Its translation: CASSPFGEGETQYF.

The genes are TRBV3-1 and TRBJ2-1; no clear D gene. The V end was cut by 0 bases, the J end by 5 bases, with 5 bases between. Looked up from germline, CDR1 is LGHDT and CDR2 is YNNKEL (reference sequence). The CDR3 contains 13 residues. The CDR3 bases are TGTGCCAGCAGCCAAGAAGGGCACAATGAGCAGTTCTTC. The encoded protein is CASSQEGHNEQFF.

The CDR3 loop is CSARDYSTTSGSYNEQFF. Written as DNA, the CDR3 is TGCAGTGCTAGAGATTATTCCACAACTAGCGGCTCCTACAATGAGCAGTTCTTC. The V gene is TRBV20-1, the J gene TRBJ2-1; 8 positions agree with TRBD2. The trim removed 0 bases at V and 0 bases at J, leaving 10 bases unmatched. There are 18 residues in the CDR3. Germline V gives CDR1 DFQATT, CDR2 SNEGSKA (reference sequence).

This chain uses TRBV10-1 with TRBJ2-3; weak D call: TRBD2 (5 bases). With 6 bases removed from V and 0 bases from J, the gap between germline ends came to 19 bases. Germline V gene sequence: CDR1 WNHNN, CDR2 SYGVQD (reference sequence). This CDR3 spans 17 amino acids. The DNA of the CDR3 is TGCGCCAGCAGCCGCCAGTCTAGCTTCCATAGCACAGATACGCAGTATTTT. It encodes CASSRQSSFHSTDTQYF.

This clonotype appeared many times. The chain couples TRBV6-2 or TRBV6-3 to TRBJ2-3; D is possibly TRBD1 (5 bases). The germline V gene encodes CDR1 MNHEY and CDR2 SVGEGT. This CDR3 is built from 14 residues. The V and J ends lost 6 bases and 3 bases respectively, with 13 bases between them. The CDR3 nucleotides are TGTGCCAGCAGGTCACAGGTGTCGACAGATACGCAGTATTTT. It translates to CASRSQVSTDTQYF.

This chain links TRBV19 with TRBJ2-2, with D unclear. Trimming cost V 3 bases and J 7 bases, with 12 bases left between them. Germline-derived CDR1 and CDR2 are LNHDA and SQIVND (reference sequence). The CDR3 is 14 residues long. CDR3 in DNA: TGTGCCAGTAGTATTCGTGGGCTTGTCGGGGAGCTGTTTTTT. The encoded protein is CASSIRGLVGELFF.

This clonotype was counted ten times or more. The CDR3 is CASSSMTSGANEQFF. The DNA for the CDR3 is TGTGCCAGCAGCTCGATGACTAGCGGGGCCAATGAGCAGTTCTTC. The chain combines TRBV7-8 with TRBJ2-1, with 11 bases lining up with TRBD2. The V gene end was trimmed by 4 bases and the J gene end by 6 bases; junction bases not matched to a gene: 5. The length of the CDR3 is 15 residues. The germline V gene encodes CDR1 SGHVS and CDR2 FQNEAQ. Full variable domain (missing parts from reference TRBV7-8 and TRBJ2-1): GAGVSQSPRYKVAKRGQDVALRCDPISGHVSLFWYQQALGQGPEFLTYFQNEAQLDKSGLPSDRFFAERPEGSVSTLKIQRTQQEDSAVYLCASSSMTSGANEQFFGPGTRLTVL.

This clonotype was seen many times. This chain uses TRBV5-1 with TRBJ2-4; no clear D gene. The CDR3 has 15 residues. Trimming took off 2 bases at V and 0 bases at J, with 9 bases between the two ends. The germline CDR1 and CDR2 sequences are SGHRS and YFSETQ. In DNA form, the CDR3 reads TGCGCCAGCAGCTTAGCCTTAGGAGCCAAAAACATTCAGTACTTC. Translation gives CASSLALGAKNIQYF.

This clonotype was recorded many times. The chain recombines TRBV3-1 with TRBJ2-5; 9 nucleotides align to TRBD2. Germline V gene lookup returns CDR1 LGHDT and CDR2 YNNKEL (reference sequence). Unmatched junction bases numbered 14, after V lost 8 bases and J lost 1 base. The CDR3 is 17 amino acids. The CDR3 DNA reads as TGTGCCAGCGGTTCTAGCGGGATGCGGAATCCCCAAGAGACCCAGTACTTC. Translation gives CASGSSGMRNPQETQYF.

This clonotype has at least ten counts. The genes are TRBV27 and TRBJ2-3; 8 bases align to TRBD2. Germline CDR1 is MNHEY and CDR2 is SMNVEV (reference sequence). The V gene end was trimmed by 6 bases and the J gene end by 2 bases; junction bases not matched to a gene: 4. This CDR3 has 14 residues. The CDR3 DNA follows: TGTGCCAGCAGGGTAGCGGGGATCACAGATACGCAGTATTTT. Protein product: CASRVAGITDTQYF.

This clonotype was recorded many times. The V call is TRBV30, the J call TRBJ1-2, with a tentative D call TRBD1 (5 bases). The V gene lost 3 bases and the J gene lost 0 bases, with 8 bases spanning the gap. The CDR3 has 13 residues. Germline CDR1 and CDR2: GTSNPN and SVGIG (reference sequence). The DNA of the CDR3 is TGTGCCTGGAGGGACAACCCTAACTATGGCTACACCTTC. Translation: CAWRDNPNYGYTF. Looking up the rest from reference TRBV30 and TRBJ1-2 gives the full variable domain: SQTIHQWPATLVQPVGSPLSLECTVEGTSNPNLYWYRQAAGRGLQLLFYSVGIGQISSEVPQNLSASRPQDRQFILSSKKLLLSDSGFYLCAWRDNPNYGYTFGSGTRLTVV.

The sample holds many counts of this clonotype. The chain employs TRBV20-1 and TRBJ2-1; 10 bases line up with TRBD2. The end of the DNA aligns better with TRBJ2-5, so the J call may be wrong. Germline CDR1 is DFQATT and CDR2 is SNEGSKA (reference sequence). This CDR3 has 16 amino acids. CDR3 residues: CSAPRGAGGSGETQYF. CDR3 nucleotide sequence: TGCAGTGCCCCGAGAGGAGCGGGAGGGTCGGGGGAGACCCAGTACTTC.

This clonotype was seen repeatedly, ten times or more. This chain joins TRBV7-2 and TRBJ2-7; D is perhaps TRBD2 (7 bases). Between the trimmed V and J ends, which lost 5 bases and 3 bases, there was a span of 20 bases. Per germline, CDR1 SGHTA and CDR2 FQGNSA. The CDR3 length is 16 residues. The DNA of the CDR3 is TGTGCCAGCAGCCATAGTGGGGCGGGGGCAAACTACGAGCAGTACTTC. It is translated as CASSHSGAGANYEQYF.